The T cell receptor (beta chain) described here comes from a study of blood T cell repertoires in COVID-19. V trimming: 3 bases; J trimming: 1 base; junction bases outside the gene matches: 2. Germline CDR1 reads KGHSH; CDR2 reads LQKENI. The CDR3 spans 15 residues. TCRdb's copy holds only in-frame clones and misses some; the assay was immunoSEQ multiplex PCR. Here the sample spans some 26,000 clones, 70% to 90% being singletons. The clonotype comes from a human donor in a cohort sampled during active COVID-19. The sample consisted of peripheral blood. The chain couples TRBV18 to TRBJ2-2, with TRBD1 matching over 7 bases. CDR3 sequence reads: CASSPGTENTGELFF. For the CDR3, the DNA is TGTGCCAGCTCACCTGGGACAGAGAACACCGGGGAGCTGTTTTTT.